A single sample gave rise to the 23 T cell receptor beta chains below, sequenced in a study of blood T cell repertoires in COVID-19. The protocol was immunoSEQ multiplex PCR, while the TCRdb copy is restricted to in-frame clones and leaves out a portion. The sample records some 68,000 clones, roughly 83% being singletons. Sequenced sample: peripheral blood. These receptors were obtained from a man between 65 and 85 years old with acute or convalescent COVID-19.

CDR3 nucleotide sequence: TGTGCCAGCAAGACAGGGTCCGCCACTGAAGCTTTCTTT. Residues: CASKTGSATEAFF. V usage is TRBV3-1 (or the pseudogene TRBV3-2) and J usage is TRBJ1-1; TRBD1 aligns across 7 bases. V was clipped by 7 bases and J by 4 bases; unmatched bases: 6. Germline CDR1 reads LGHDT; CDR2 reads YNNKEL (reference sequence). The CDR3 loop spans 13 amino acids.

The chain joins TRBV6-1 to TRBJ1-1; D perhaps matches TRBD1 (5 bases). The CDR3 is made up of 20 amino acids. CDR1 and CDR2 (germline): MNHNS, SASEGT. The ends were cut back, 3 bases at V and 1 base at J, with 27 bases in the middle. The CDR3 DNA reads as TGTGCCAGCAGTGACCGTGGATTCTTTGCGGGAACGACAGAGAACACTGAAGCTTTCTTT. Its protein product is CASSDRGFFAGTTENTEAFF.

The V call is TRBV30, the J call TRBJ2-1, with 7 bases matching TRBD2. The ends lost 7 bases at V and 4 bases at J; junction bases unmatched: 7. CDR3 length: 13 residues. From germline, CDR1 is GTSNPN and CDR2 SVGIG (reference sequence). The CDR3, as DNA: TGTGCCTCCCGGACTAGGCATTACAATGAGCAGTTCTTC. It codes for CASRTRHYNEQFF.

The chain links TRBV19 to TRBJ2-3; 16 nucleotides line up with TRBD2. The length of the CDR3 is 18 residues. Germline V gene lookup returns CDR1 LNHDA and CDR2 SQIVND (reference sequence). V dropped 4 bases and J dropped 1; count of bases not matched to a gene: 5. This CDR3 is CASSTSGLAGGGTDTQYF. Here the CDR3 DNA reads TGTGCCAGTAGTACGTCGGGACTAGCGGGAGGGGGCACAGATACGCAGTATTTT.

This CDR3 reads CASSYHPGTGINQPQHF. CDR3 DNA sequence: TGTGCCAGCAGTTACCATCCCGGGACAGGGATCAATCAGCCCCAGCATTTT. J is TRBJ1-5 and V is TRBV28, with TRBD1 identical over 9 bases. CDR1 is MDHEN, CDR2 SYDVKM, per germline. The CDR3 runs 17 residues. The V and J ends lost 4 bases and 3 bases, in that order; junction bases with no gene match: 10.

This clone was observed once. The rearrangement uses TRBV27 and TRBJ1-5; D ambiguous. This CDR3 is built from 15 residues. Germline assignment: CDR1 MNHEY and CDR2 SMNVEV (reference sequence). Trimming took 2 bases from V and 0 from J, leaving 8 bases between them. The CDR3 DNA is TGTGCCAGCAGTTTACGCAGGAATAGCAATCAGCCCCAGCATTTT. Its translation: CASSLRRNSNQPQHF.

This clone was observed a single time. The rearrangement links TRBV5-1 to TRBJ2-1, with TRBD2 matching 10 bases. J lost 9 bases, V lost 4 bases, and 13 bases had no gene match. CDR3 size: 16 residues. From germline, CDR1 is SGHRS and CDR2 YFSETQ. The CDR3 region is CASSAEGSGRAGEQFF. The DNA for the CDR3 is TGCGCCAGCAGCGCGGAAGGCAGCGGGAGGGCCGGTGAGCAGTTCTTC.

This chain uses TRBV24-1 with TRBJ2-3; D is perhaps TRBD2 (6 bases). The CDR3 has 14 residues. Germline-derived CDR1 and CDR2 are KGHDR and SFDVKD. Trimming removed 4 bases at V and 0 bases at J, with 7 bases between. The CDR3 DNA follows: TGTGCCACCAGTGACCGGGAGAGCACAGATACGCAGTATTTT. This gives the protein CATSDRESTDTQYF.

V gene TRBV27 combines with J gene TRBJ2-3; 7 nucleotides agree with TRBD1. CDR1 and CDR2 (germline): MNHEY, SMNVEV (reference sequence). The V gene end was trimmed by 5 bases and the J gene end by 3 bases; junction bases not matched to a gene: 5. The CDR3 has 14 amino acids. CDR3 protein: CASSPTGVTDTQYF. The CDR3 DNA reads as TGTGCCAGCAGTCCAACAGGGGTGACAGATACGCAGTATTTT.

This sequence joins TRBV19 and TRBJ1-2; unclear D gene. This CDR3 is 14 amino acids long. Germline V gene data show CDR1 as LNHDA and CDR2 as SQIVND (reference sequence). Deletions cut 2 bases from V and 3 bases from J, with 10 bases between. The CDR3, as DNA: TGTGCCAGTAGTATAAGTGAGGGTGACTATGGCTACACCTTC. Its translation is CASSISEGDYGYTF.

The V call is TRBV3-1 (or the pseudogene TRBV3-2), the J call TRBJ1-2; D remains ambiguous. The CDR3 is made up of 16 amino acids. Germline V CDR1 and CDR2: LGHDT, YNNKEL (reference sequence). Trimming cost V 3 bases and J 4 bases, with 18 bases left between them. The CDR3 DNA reads as TGTGCCAGCAGCCAGGGGAGTGGTAGGGCCGGCTATGGCTACACCTTC. Residues: CASSQGSGRAGYGYTF.

The J gene is TRBJ2-3, the V gene TRBV18, with D perhaps matching TRBD1 (5 bases). V lost 6 bases to trimming and J lost 6 bases, with 13 bases between them. Germline CDR1 reads KGHSH; CDR2 reads LQKENI. The length of the CDR3 is 13 residues. CDR3 coding DNA: TGTGCCAGCTCCGACCGCAGGGTGGATACGCAGTATTTT. Translated: CASSDRRVDTQYF.

The chain joins TRBV10-3 to TRBJ1-2; weak D call: TRBD1 (6 bases). The CDR3 spans 13 residues. Germline V gene sequence: CDR1 ENHRY, CDR2 SYGVKD. Trimming took 7 bases from V and 2 from J, leaving 11 bases between them. CDR3 in amino acids: CAINRQENYGYTF. DNA of the CDR3: TGTGCCATCAATCGACAGGAAAACTATGGCTACACCTTC.

The J gene is TRBJ2-1, the V gene TRBV7-3; 7 bases match TRBD2. V dropped 1 base and J dropped 6; count of bases not matched to a gene: 9. CDR3 length equals 16 residues. Germline V gene data show CDR1 as SGHTA and CDR2 as FQGTGA. The CDR3 DNA follows: TGTGCCAGCAGCTTAAACGGCGGGAGTAGGGGCAATGAGCAGTTCTTC. It encodes CASSLNGGSRGNEQFF.

This chain connects TRBV7-9 to TRBJ1-1, with D maybe TRBD1 (5 bases). The CDR3 runs to 14 residues. The germline gives CDR1 SEHNR, CDR2 FQNEAQ (reference sequence). The V end lost 5 bases, the J end lost 7 bases, and 17 bases lay between the germline ends. CDR3 sequence reads: CASSPPVLGGEAFF. CDR3 nucleotide sequence: TGTGCCAGCAGCCCTCCCGTTCTCGGGGGTGAAGCTTTCTTT.

V gene TRBV6-6 combines with J gene TRBJ2-2; TRBD1 is a possible D gene (6 bases). The CDR3 is 14 residues long. Trimming left V 6 bases short and J 4 bases short, with 12 bases between. CDR1 MNHNY and CDR2 SVGAGI come from the germline V gene (reference sequence). The CDR3 bases are TGTGCCAGCAGACCTGGGACAATCACCGGGGAGCTGTTTTTT. Residues: CASRPGTITGELFF.

The rearrangement links TRBV11-2 to TRBJ1-2; a weak D match, TRBD1 (5 bases). The CDR3 consists of 13 residues. V was trimmed by 1 base and J by 6 bases, leaving 9 bases between them. Germline V lookup: CDR1 SGHAT, CDR2 FQNNGV. CDR3 bases: TGTGCCAGCAGCTTAGGGGGCGGGGATGGCTACACCTTC. Its translation: CASSLGGGDGYTF.

In DNA, the CDR3 is TGTGCCAGCAGCTACACAGGACAAGAGACCCAGTACTTC. It specifies CASSYTGQETQYF. The chain combines TRBV7-9 with TRBJ2-5, with D possibly TRBD1 on 5 matching bases. Trimming stripped 4 bases from V and 2 bases from J, with 8 bases between. The CDR3 is 13 residues long. Germline CDR1 SEHNR, CDR2 FQNEAQ (reference sequence). The full variable domain, completed using reference TRBV7-9 and TRBJ2-5, is DTGVSQNPRHKITKRGQNVTFRCDPISEHNRLYWYRQTLGQGPEFLTYFQNEAQLEKSRLLSDRFSAERPKGSFSTLEIQRTEQGDSAMYLCASSYTGQETQYFGPGTRLLVL.

The genes are TRBV6-5 and TRBJ1-1; TRBD1 is a possible D gene (5 bases). Germline assignment: CDR1 MNHEY and CDR2 SVGAGI. This CDR3 is built from 16 residues. V lost 0 bases, J lost 0 bases, and 11 bases lay in between. This chain's CDR3 is CASSYSKGYMNTEAFF. The CDR3, as DNA: TGTGCCAGCAGTTACTCGAAGGGGTACATGAACACTGAAGCTTTCTTT.

This clone is a singleton in its sample. The chain uses TRBV29-1 and TRBJ2-2; D possibly corresponds to TRBD1 (6 bases). Trimming left V 4 bases short and J 0 bases short, with 18 bases between. The CDR3 sequence is 17 residues long. Germline V gene data show CDR1 as SQVTM and CDR2 as ANQGSEA. CDR3 sequence (DNA): TGCAGCGTTGGGCTTACCAGAGGGGGATCGAACACCGGGGAGCTGTTTTTT. Translation gives CSVGLTRGGSNTGELFF.

This clone has only a few counts. The gene calls are TRBV28 and TRBJ1-2; D gene ambiguous. CDR1 and CDR2 from the germline V gene are MDHEN and SYDVKM. CDR3 size: 14 residues. Trimming stripped 5 bases from V and 1 base from J, with 11 bases between. CDR3 residues: CASSRSGVNYGYTF. CDR3 nucleotides: TGTGCCAGCAGTCGGAGCGGGGTTAACTATGGCTACACCTTC.

The chain joins TRBV10-1 to TRBJ2-3, with 7 bases identical to TRBD1. The J segment lost 2 bases and the V segment lost 4 bases, leaving 3 bases of the junction unmatched. Germline CDR1 reads WNHNN; CDR2 reads SYGVQD (reference sequence). This CDR3 contains 14 residues. The CDR3 spells CASSVTGPTDTQYF. CDR3 nucleotide sequence: TGCGCCAGCAGTGTGACAGGGCCCACAGATACGCAGTATTTT.

The rearrangement joins TRBV6-5 to TRBJ1-1; D is perhaps TRBD1 (6 bases). Germline lookup yields CDR1 MNHEY and CDR2 SVGAGI. Trimming left V 5 bases short and J 1 base short, with 14 bases between. There are 15 residues in the CDR3. CDR3 nucleotides: TGTGCCAGCAGTACAACCAGGGGCCGGAACACTGAAGCTTTCTTT. It is translated as CASSTTRGRNTEAFF.